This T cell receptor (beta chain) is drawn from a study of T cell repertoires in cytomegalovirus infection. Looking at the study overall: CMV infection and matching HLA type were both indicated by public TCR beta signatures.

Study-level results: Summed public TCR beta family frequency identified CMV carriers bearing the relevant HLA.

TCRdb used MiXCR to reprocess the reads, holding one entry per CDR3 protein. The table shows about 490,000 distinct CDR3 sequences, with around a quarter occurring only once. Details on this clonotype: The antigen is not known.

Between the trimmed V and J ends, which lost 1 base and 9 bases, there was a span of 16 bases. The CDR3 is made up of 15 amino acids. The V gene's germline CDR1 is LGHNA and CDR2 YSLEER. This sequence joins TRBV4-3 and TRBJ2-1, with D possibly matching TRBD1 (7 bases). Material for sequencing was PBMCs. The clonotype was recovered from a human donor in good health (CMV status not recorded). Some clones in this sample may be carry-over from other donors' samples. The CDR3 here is CASSQVQGGRSEQFF. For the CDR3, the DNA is TGCGCCAGCAGCCAAGTCCAGGGGGGTAGGAGTGAGCAGTTCTTC.